The sequence of this T cell receptor beta chain was determined in a study of tumor-infiltrating lymphocytes in localized non-small cell lung cancer. V was pared by 0 bases and J by 7 bases, with 7 bases between. The CDR3 has 13 residues. The germline V gene encodes CDR1 LNHDA and CDR2 SQIVND (reference sequence). The data were produced by immunoSEQ multiplex PCR, yet TCRdb's version contains in-frame clones alone and is incomplete. The top ten hold about 13% of the sample, which has some 6,800 clones, around 64% seen once. The chain is built from TRBV19 and TRBJ1-5; D remains unclear. The sample was uninvolved lung tissue not adjacent to the tumor. This TCR was recovered from a human donor with non-small cell lung cancer. CDR3: CASSIDLSQPQHF. DNA of the CDR3: TGTGCCAGTAGTATAGATCTATCCCAGCCCCAGCATTTT.